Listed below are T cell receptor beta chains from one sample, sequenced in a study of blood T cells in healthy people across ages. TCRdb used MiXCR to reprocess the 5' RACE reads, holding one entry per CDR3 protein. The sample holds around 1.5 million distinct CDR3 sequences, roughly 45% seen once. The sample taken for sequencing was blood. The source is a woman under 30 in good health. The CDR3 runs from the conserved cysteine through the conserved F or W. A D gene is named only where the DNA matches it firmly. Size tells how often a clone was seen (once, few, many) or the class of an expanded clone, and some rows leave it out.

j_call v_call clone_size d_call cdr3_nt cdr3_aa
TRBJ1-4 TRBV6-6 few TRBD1 TGTGCCAGCAGTTACAGACCGACAGGGTACGGTGAAAAACTGTTTTTT CASSYRPTGYGEKLFF
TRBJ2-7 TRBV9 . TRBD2 TGTGCCAGCAGCGTAGGTGTGGGGAGGGTCCCCCAAAAGCACGAGCAGTACTTC CASSVGVGRVPQKHEQYF
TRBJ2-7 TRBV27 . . TGTGCCAGCAGTTTAGACAGAACAGATGACGAGCAGTACTTC CASSLDRTDDEQYF
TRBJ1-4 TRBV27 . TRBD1 TGTGCCAGCAGTTTATATGGGATCGGTATAGGGACAGGGCCCCTCGTCAATGAAAAACTGTTTTTT CASSLYGIGIGTGPLVNEKLFF
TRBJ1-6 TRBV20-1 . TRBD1 TGCAGTGCTCCTGAGACAGGGGGGAGTTCACCCCTCCACTTT CSAPETGGSSPLHF
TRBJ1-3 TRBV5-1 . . TGCGCCAGCAGCTTGGCCGGAGGGGCCGGTGGAAACACCATATATTTT CASSLAGGAGGNTIYF
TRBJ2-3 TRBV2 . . TGTGCCAGCGGGAGTCAGCCCACAGATACGCAGTATTTT CASGSQPTDTQYF
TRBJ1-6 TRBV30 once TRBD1 TGTGCCTGGAACGGACAGGGAGATTCACCCCTCCACTTT CAWNGQGDSPLHF
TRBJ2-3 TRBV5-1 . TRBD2 TGCGCCAGCGGAAGGACTAGCGATCGCACAGATACGCAGTATTTT CASGRTSDRTDTQYF
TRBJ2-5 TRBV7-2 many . TGTGCCAGCAGCAACAGGGTCCAAGAGACCCAGTACTTC CASSNRVQETQYF
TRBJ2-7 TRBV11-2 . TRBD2 TGTGCCAGTAAGCTTAGAGGCCTAGCGGGAGGGGGTCGGTCCGAGCAGTACTTC CASKLRGLAGGGRSEQYF
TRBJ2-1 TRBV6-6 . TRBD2 TGTGCCAGCAGCAAATTAGCGGGTAGCTCCTACAATGAGCAGTTCTTC CASSKLAGSSYNEQFF